This TCR beta chain was found in a study of T cell clonotyping in hematopoietic cell transplantation. Study summary: Cytoreduction preceded collection of pretransplant recipient samples.

Study-wide points: Recipient TCR diversity dropped after transplant; expanded clonotypes rose from day 30 to 180.

In regard to this clone: The antigen is not known.

Documented time point: recipient sample about 28 days before transplant, after cytoreduction. Recipients were bled about 28 days pretransplant and at posttransplant days 30, 100, 180. The method was immunoSEQ multiplex PCR; TCRdb's version includes in-frame clones alone and lacks a portion of them. Here the sample spans over 25,000 clones, 70% to 85% being singletons. The germline V gene has CDR1 MDHEN and CDR2 SYDVKM. Trimming at V came to 7 bases and at J to 4 bases, leaving 5 bases not matched to a gene. This CDR3 contains 14 residues. This chain uses TRBV28 with TRBJ2-7, with 12 nucleotides matching TRBD2. This receptor was obtained from a woman aged 60 to 75 with acute myeloid leukemia. Some clones in this sample may be carry-over from other donors' samples. Sequenced material: peripheral blood mononuclear cells, taken before stem cell transplant. CDR3 nucleotides: TGTGCCAGCACCCCTAGCGGGAGGGGGTACGAGCAGTACTTC. Encoded protein: CASTPSGRGYEQYF.